The T cell receptor (beta chain) described here comes from a study of blood T cell repertoires in COVID-19. Turning to the study itself: Sites across the United States, Italy and Spain contributed samples from acute and convalescent COVID-19. T cells, B-cell-depleted T cells, or PBMCs supplied cDNA or gDNA.

In the source study's methods: Reference gene primer amplification gave nucleated cell count estimates. Profiling relied on immunoSEQ multiplex PCR, and the TCRdb table lists in-frame clones only, not all of them. V and J calls and clone size are those listed in that table; D and trimming were worked out from the DNA. The repertoire holds hundreds of thousands of clones, with 75% to 85% as singletons. Germline V gene data show CDR1 as SGHRS and CDR2 as YFSETQ. The CDR3 loop spans 13 amino acids. Deletions cut 4 bases from V and 4 bases from J, with 8 bases between. Notes on this clone: Additional DNA sequences in this sample encode the identical CDR3.

The TCR originated in a man aged 50 to 60 with active or convalescent COVID-19. V usage is TRBV5-1 and J usage is TRBJ2-2, with D uncertain. Sequencing was performed on peripheral blood. In nucleotides, the CDR3 is TGCGCCAGCAGCCCATCAGGCACCGGGGAGCTGTTTTTT. Encoded protein: CASSPSGTGELFF.